Below, one T cell receptor beta chain is given with its context. Its target antigen remains unknown. No much larger clone exists at a distance of one base, and base qualities are not known. The same CDR3 is also encoded by other DNA sequences in this sample. These data are taken from a study of cytomegalovirus exposure and HLA in healthy donors (dated by TCRdb to the late 2010s). Broadly, across the study: An earlier analysis of 587 of the donors reported around 280 Gb of sequence data and around 100 million unique TCR beta sequences obtained from 150 million to 200 million T cells. An early release that covered about 600 HLA-typed donors contained about 290 gigabases of sequencing data and tens of millions of unique TCR sequences. Of the roughly 400 genotyped donors, 65% to 90% fell in the genetic ancestry cluster associated with self-reported Caucasian donors. The study was designed to test whether signatures of past pathogen exposure could be identified by cataloging public T cell receptors. The T cell repertoires of 550 to 850 subjects were profiled by immunosequencing and related to cytomegalovirus serostatus. Along with the approximately 700-subject first cohort, a separate validation cohort of roughly 110 different subjects was used. High-throughput TCR immunosequencing, statistical association of individual TCRs with disease status, and machine learning were combined to predict cytomegalovirus infection status. In a later analysis, previously published TCR beta repertoires from roughly 710 donors were re-analyzed and high-resolution HLA genotyping was added so that TCR occurrence patterns could be studied. The later analysis used no new phenotypic data to find candidate immune exposures, relying instead on TCR beta sequences and their occurrence across donors. An earlier analysis of roughly 600 of the donors used high-throughput TCR beta sequencing to judge whether each TCR beta V gene segment behaved as functional or pseudogenic. Donor age, sex, ethnicity and CMV serostatus were collected together with the repertoire data. Genome-wide SNP genotypes for about three fifths of the roughly 700 donors were used in a later genetic analysis, which treated that subset as a discovery cohort. All discovery cohort repertoires had been generated using a single sequencing platform. Both class I and class II loci were covered by HLA typing, at four-digit resolution. The number of typed donors differed by locus: about 629-630 for A, B, C, DRB1 and DQB1; approximately 520 for DQA1; fewer than 610 for DPA1; and about 450 for DPB1. Roughly 5 DR-DQ haplotypes were handled as single units for association and clustering, since linkage in the cohort was strong. On average, 235,054 unique TCR beta nucleotide sequences were sequenced per donor among about 400 genotyped donors of the cohort, with roughly a sixth of those sequences being non-productive.

V sheds 3 bases and J sheds 6 bases, leaving 9 bases between their ends. From cysteine to phenylalanine, the CDR3 is 12 amino acids long. The sequence is cut down to CDR3 DNA, 36 bases in frame from base 1. The CDR1 and CDR2 encoded by the germline V gene (reference sequence) are LNHDA and SQIVND. Library creation used the immunoSEQ multiplex PCR assay. For the multiplex PCR, a mixture combining 60 forward primers for TCR Vbeta segments and 13 reverse primers for TCR Jbeta segments was used. The CDR3 region of rearranged TCR beta genes was amplified from genomic DNA with a multiplex PCR assay. On the Illumina HiSeq System, the amplified TCR beta libraries were sequenced as 87-base-pair reads. The paper's data handling went like this. Across the roughly 700 repertoires, a later analysis counted 80 million or so unique TCR beta chains, 9.5 million to 12 million of which were shared by at least two donors. To remove PCR and sequencing errors, raw reads were error-corrected and collapsed into unique sequences using a nearest-neighbor algorithm that merged closely related sequences. To assign V, D and J gene segments, CDR3 sequences were aligned to IMGT reference sequences. For a sequence to be retained, a match of at least six nucleotides to both a V gene segment and a J gene segment was required. Rearrangements were classified as productive when the CDR3 lacked stop codons and remained in frame with V and J, and all other rearrangements were classified as non-productive. CDR3 was defined according to IMGT convention as the region running from the second conserved V-encoded cysteine to the conserved J-encoded phenylalanine. In an earlier analysis of around 540 of the donors, sequences lacking an unambiguous match to a single V gene segment were excluded. In an earlier analysis of 450 to 700 of the donors, V segments were called functional above 56.7% productive rearrangements and were called segregating when the between-donor standard deviation exceeded 5%. A statistical classification framework was built to diagnose cytomegalovirus status from the catalog of TCR beta chain sequences. A later analysis assigned V and J genes by comparing TCR nucleotide sequences with IMGT/GENE-DB human TR gene sequences. The TCRdist pipeline was used in a later analysis to assign CDR3 sequences and most-parsimonious VDJ recombination scenarios. A later analysis defined each TCR beta chain by its CDR3 amino acid sequence plus V-gene family, and excluded reads lacking a unique V-gene family. To address suspected cross-contamination and a sequencing artifact, a later analysis removed a few hundred highly shared, low-generation-probability nucleotide sequences. A later analysis calculated a clonal expansion index for each public chain from normalized within-repertoire ranks of inferred template counts. Generation probabilities in a later analysis came from a VDJ recombination model fitted to out-of-frame rearrangements, and those results were checked against IGoR. A later analysis scored TCR-TCR, TCR-HLA and TCR-CMV co-occurrence with hypergeometric tests, applying a repertoire-size bias correction to TCR pairs. In a later analysis, false discovery rates were estimated by permuting HLA or CMV assignments 20 times. In a later analysis, co-occurring TCRs were grouped with DBSCAN, and TCRdist sequence similarity was added when clustering was performed within HLA-allele-positive subsets. For co-occurrence clustering, repertoires with fewer than 30,000 or more than 120,000 public chains were excluded, along with a handful of repertoires with anomalous nucleotide sharing. In its TCRdb copy, this immuneACCESS table keeps in-frame sequences only and misses some clones. Where compared with another copy, unresolved V genes explain less than half of these, and the others have no known cause. That table is the source of V, J and clone size, and D and trimming were worked out from the DNA. For this sample there are around 130,000 clones; about three quarters appear just once. Approximately 1.7% of the sample goes to the ten largest clones.

In total, just over 650 healthy bone marrow donors made up the cohort. All cohort members were sampled while nominally healthy, although unrecorded immune exposures were likely present. The donor was CMV seronegative and belonged to the group of 380 or so seronegative cohort members. Each donor provided a peripheral blood sample, and peripheral blood mononuclear cells were used for TCR beta sequencing. The Qiagen DNeasy Blood Extraction Kit was used to extract genomic DNA from the blood cell samples. The research as a whole found: The classifier was reported to diagnose cytomegalovirus status with high specificity and sensitivity in both the original cohort and the validation cohort. Specific HLA alleles were associated with over 15,000 TCR beta sequences at a false discovery rate of 0.05 in a later analysis. In vitro tests confirmed that a few of the cytomegalovirus-associated TCR beta chains recognize cytomegalovirus antigens. The 87-base-pair reads could not distinguish some IMGT-functional V segments, including TRBV6-2 and TRBV6-3, so those segments were excluded. The study gave a list of 150 to 200 TCR beta chains associated with cytomegalovirus. For the cohort, immune exposure information was limited to CMV serostatus. Sequencing depth was assumed to be roughly uniform across donors in the presence/absence analyses, though that assumption may not hold. According to the authors, the approach could potentially be generalized to other disease states and immunological phenotypes. Assigning TCR associations to individual alleles was difficult when HLA alleles, especially DR and DQ, strongly co-occurred. Because counts were too low, more than 15 rarely observed V segments, including chromosome 9 orphons, were excluded from the earlier analysis of under 650 of the donors. A later analysis reported that several top co-occurrence clusters appeared linked to parvovirus B19, influenza, CMV and Epstein-Barr virus. V-gene and J-gene trimming of TCR beta chains was associated with a missense DCLRE1C variant in a later genetic analysis, and the association was replicated in an independent cohort. According to a later genetic analysis, donors in an Asian-associated ancestry cluster had fewer N-insertions in productive TCRs than the approximately 650-donor mean. In an earlier analysis of some 500 of the donors, most TCR beta V segments were observed in productive rearrangements about 90% or about 30% of the time, broadly matching IMGT annotations. A cluster of highly shared sequence variants was judged likely to be a technical artifact of the sequencing pipeline. According to a later analysis, most CMV-associated TCR beta chains appeared to be HLA-restricted, and the HLA associations seemed to be driven largely by CMV exposure. Because some donors lacked HLA typing at each locus, the association tests relied only on the typed subset. Linkage disequilibrium might explain the correlated functional status among segregating V segments, but an unknown experimental factor could not be excluded. In a later analysis, HLA-associated TCR beta chains showed more clonal expansion and lower generation probabilities than non-associated chains that were equally common. According to a later analysis, TCR association rates differed among HLA loci, with DRB1 alleles showing the most associated TCRs and HLA-C alleles showing the fewest. Most TCR sequences were seen in very few donors, while some public TCRs were found in many individuals. Only TCR beta chains were sequenced in this cohort, and the absence of alpha or paired-chain data limited detectable features. A further reported finding was that TCR beta sequences accurately predicted the HLA-A and HLA-B alleles for most subjects in the first cohort.

This TCR was recovered from a woman between 40 and 50 years old in good health and CMV-seronegative. The rearrangement joined TRBV19 to TRBJ2-7; TRBD2 could be the D gene, as 5 bases match. The sample taken for sequencing was PBMCs. Here is the DNA: TGTGCCAGTAGTATCGCGGGCGCCGAGCAGTACTTC. Its product reads: CASSIAGAEQYF.